The 23 T cell receptor beta chains reported below all come from one sample, sequenced in a study of control samples from healthy donors and cancer patients. Profiling relied on immunoSEQ multiplex PCR, and the TCRdb table lists in-frame clones only, not all of them. The sample lists roughly 50,000 clones, 90% to 95% seen once, with 0.8% in the top ten. The material sequenced was PBMCs. The receptors here all came from a man aged 30-40 years with colorectal cancer.

This chain uses TRBV7-2 with TRBJ1-2; unclear D gene. CDR3 length equals 17 residues. Per germline, CDR1 SGHTA and CDR2 FQGNSA. Trimming removed 5 bases from V and 3 bases from J, with 22 bases in between. In nucleotides, the CDR3 is TGTGCCAGCAGCCGTTCGGCCGCCAACCTTTATGACTATGGCTACACCTTC. Its translation is CASSRSAANLYDYGYTF.

The chain carries TRBV19 and TRBJ1-5; D might be TRBD1 (6 bases). Trimming left V 5 bases short and J 3 bases short, with 20 bases between. The V gene's germline CDR1 is LNHDA and CDR2 SQIVND (reference sequence). The CDR3 covers 17 residues. CDR3 region: CASSLLGGRPYNQPQHF. CDR3 DNA sequence: TGTGCCAGTAGTCTACTGGGGGGCAGGCCTTACAATCAGCCCCAGCATTTT.

The V and J genes are TRBV3-1 (or the pseudogene TRBV3-2) and TRBJ1-1, with D possibly being TRBD1 (6 bases). CDR1 and CDR2 from the germline V gene are LGHDT and YNNKEL (reference sequence). Trimming left V 3 bases short and J 4 bases short, with 12 bases between. The CDR3 loop spans 14 amino acids. CDR3 bases: TGTGCCAGCAGCCAGGCACAGGGTCGCACTGAAGCTTTCTTT. Protein: CASSQAQGRTEAFF.

V usage is TRBV7-2 and J usage is TRBJ2-7; TRBD1 might be the D (6 bases). Germline lookup yields CDR1 SGHTA and CDR2 FQGNSA. CDR3 length: 15 amino acids. The V end lost 0 bases, the J end lost 2 bases, and 11 bases lay between the germline ends. The CDR3 is CASSLAGTQPYEQYF. CDR3 in DNA: TGTGCCAGCAGCTTAGCCGGGACACAACCCTACGAGCAGTACTTC.

This sequence joins TRBV27 and TRBJ1-2; weak D call: TRBD1 (5 bases). This CDR3 has 13 residues. The V end lost 6 bases, the J end lost 5 bases, and 13 bases lay between the germline ends. CDR1 MNHEY and CDR2 SMNVEV come from the germline V gene (reference sequence). CDR3 in amino acids: CASRPIQGYGYTF. The CDR3 region has the DNA TGTGCCAGCAGACCAATTCAGGGTTATGGCTACACCTTC.

The rearrangement uses TRBV19 and TRBJ1-5; 7 positions match TRBD1. V shed 10 bases, J shed 4 bases, and the junction held 10 bases outside the gene matches. Germline CDR1 and CDR2: LNHDA and SQIVND (reference sequence). The CDR3 spans 14 residues. CDR3 in amino acids: CATQTGIGNQPQHF. CDR3 sequence (DNA): TGTGCCACCCAGACAGGGATTGGGAATCAGCCCCAGCATTTT. The full variable domain, completed using reference TRBV19 and TRBJ1-5, is DGGITQSPKYLFRKEGQNVTLSCEQNLNHDAMYWYRQDPGQGLRLIYYSQIVNDFQKGDIAEGYSVSREKKESFPLTVTSAQKNPTAFYLCATQTGIGNQPQHFGDGTRLSIL.

The DNA of the CDR3 is TGTGCCAGCAGCGTAGATATGGGACCTGAAGCTTTCTTT. Translating gives CASSVDMGPEAFF. This sequence joins TRBV9 and TRBJ1-1, with a possible D match to TRBD1 (5 bases). Trimming left V 0 bases short and J 6 bases short, with 9 bases between. In germline, CDR1 is SGDLS, CDR2 YYNGEE. This CDR3 is 13 amino acids long.

V and J are TRBV19 and TRBJ2-7; 9 bases align to TRBD1. The germline V gene has CDR1 LNHDA and CDR2 SQIVND (reference sequence). After removal of 6 bases from V and 5 bases from J, the junction contained 5 bases not matched to a gene. This CDR3 contains 13 residues. CDR3 loop: CASRDRGRNEQYF. CDR3 nucleotide sequence: TGTGCCAGTAGGGACAGGGGACGAAACGAGCAGTACTTC. Filled out from reference TRBV19 and TRBJ2-7, the complete variable domain reads DGGITQSPKYLFRKEGQNVTLSCEQNLNHDAMYWYRQDPGQGLRLIYYSQIVNDFQKGDIAEGYSVSREKKESFPLTVTSAQKNPTAFYLCASRDRGRNEQYFGPGTRLTVT.

The V call is TRBV2, the J call TRBJ1-2; no firm D call. CDR3 length: 13 residues. V shed 2 bases and J shed 1 base, with 5 bases lying between them. Germline V lookup: CDR1 SNHLY, CDR2 FYNNEI. Written as DNA, the CDR3 is TGTGCCAGCAGTGAAAATAGTAACTATGGCTACACCTTC. Its protein product is CASSENSNYGYTF.

The rearrangement uses TRBV6-6 and TRBJ1-5, with 10 bases lining up with TRBD1. Germline CDR1 is MNHNY and CDR2 is SVGAGI (reference sequence). The CDR3 runs to 16 residues. Trimming at V came to 4 bases and at J to 2 bases, leaving 5 bases not matched to a gene. CDR3 amino acids: CASSSKTGGRNQPQHF. CDR3 sequence (DNA): TGTGCCAGCAGTTCGAAGACAGGGGGCCGCAATCAGCCCCAGCATTTT.

The rearrangement links TRBV9 to TRBJ2-5; D is undetermined. V lost 0 bases to trimming and J lost 4 bases, with 10 bases between them. Germline V gene lookup returns CDR1 SGDLS and CDR2 YYNGEE. The CDR3 is 14 amino acids. CDR3 sequence (DNA): TGTGCCAGCAGCGTAGGTAGAGTCGGAGAGACCCAGTACTTC. Amino acids: CASSVGRVGETQYF.

The J gene is TRBJ2-7, the V gene TRBV14; D tentatively reads TRBD1 or TRBD2 (5 bases each). This CDR3 is 14 amino acids long. Between the trimmed V and J ends, which lost 2 bases and 1 base, there was a span of 9 bases. CDR1 SGHDN and CDR2 FVKESK come from the germline V gene. CDR3: CASSQRDGSYEQYF. In nucleotides, the CDR3 is TGTGCCAGCAGCCAACGGGACGGTTCCTACGAGCAGTACTTC.

This clone has only one observation. The chain uses TRBV12-3 or TRBV12-4 and TRBJ1-1; 7 bases map to TRBD1. The CDR3 loop spans 12 amino acids. V was clipped by 8 bases and J by 5 bases; unmatched bases: 5. The CDR3 loop is CASREGATEAFF. The DNA of the CDR3 is TGTGCCAGCCGGGAGGGGGCGACTGAAGCTTTCTTT.

The J gene is TRBJ1-5, the V gene TRBV10-3, with D hard to call. In germline, CDR1 is ENHRY, CDR2 SYGVKD. With 6 bases removed from V and 0 bases from J, the gap between germline ends came to 3 bases. CDR3 size: 12 residues. The CDR3 is CAISNSNQPQHF. CDR3 DNA: TGTGCCATCAGCAATAGCAATCAGCCCCAGCATTTT.

The chain is built from TRBV14 and TRBJ2-3, with a weak D call TRBD2 (6 bases). In germline, CDR1 is SGHDN, CDR2 FVKESK. There are 17 residues in the CDR3. The germline V and J ends were trimmed by 3 bases and 4 bases, with 20 bases remaining between them. CDR3 amino acids: CASSQLKDYRGADTQYF. The CDR3 DNA follows: TGTGCCAGCAGCCAGTTAAAGGACTACCGTGGGGCAGATACGCAGTATTTT.

The gene calls are TRBV30 and TRBJ2-2, with 9 positions matching TRBD1. Germline V gene data show CDR1 as GTSNPN and CDR2 as SVGIG (reference sequence). Trimming cost V 5 bases and J 3 bases; bases outside gene matches: 4. The CDR3 consists of 14 residues. The CDR3 sequence: CAWGDRVDTGELFF. Here the CDR3 DNA reads TGTGCCTGGGGGGACAGGGTGGACACCGGGGAGCTGTTTTTT.

V gene TRBV4-1 combines with J gene TRBJ1-1; 8 bases are a match to TRBD1. V dropped 4 bases and J dropped 2; count of bases not matched to a gene: 6. The CDR3 covers 15 residues. Germline loops: CDR1 MGHRA, CDR2 YSYEKL. CDR3 protein: CASSLIDRGNTEAFF. The DNA for the CDR3 is TGCGCCAGCAGCCTTATTGACAGGGGCAACACTGAAGCTTTCTTT.

The chain joins TRBV7-9 to TRBJ1-1, with 8 positions matching TRBD1. The germline gives CDR1 SEHNR, CDR2 FQNEAQ (reference sequence). V lost 5 bases and J lost 8; bases outside the gene matches: 7. The CDR3 totals 13 residues. CDR3 amino acids: CASSQGQGPEAFF. The CDR3 nucleotides read TGTGCCAGCAGCCAAGGACAGGGCCCAGAAGCTTTCTTT.

The CDR3 is CASSYSGRGYGYTF. The CDR3 DNA sequence: TGTGCCAGCAGTTACTCTGGCAGGGGTTATGGCTACACCTTC. V usage is TRBV6-5 and J usage is TRBJ1-2, with D perhaps matching TRBD1 (6 bases). The CDR3 sequence is 14 residues long. CDR1 is MNHEY, CDR2 SVGAGI, per germline. V was clipped by 0 bases and J by 5 bases, with 10 bases between them.

The V gene is TRBV6-2 or TRBV6-3, the J gene TRBJ2-3, with D possibly TRBD2 on 7 matching bases. Per the germline V gene, CDR1 is MNHEY and CDR2 is SVGEGT. The CDR3 has 17 residues. V was pared by 0 bases and J by 11 bases, with 24 bases between. CDR3 DNA sequence: TGTGCCAGCAGTTACTCACCTCGGCGGGGGCTCAACTTAGGGCAGTATTTT. This codes for CASSYSPRRGLNLGQYF.

The rearrangement links TRBV7-8 to TRBJ2-7; 10 nucleotides line up with TRBD1. The germline V gene has CDR1 SGHVS and CDR2 FQNEAQ. CDR3 length equals 13 residues. Losses at the gene ends were 4 bases for V and 4 bases for J; bases not matched to a gene: 1. CDR3 residues: CASSWDRGYEQYV. Written as DNA, the CDR3 is TGTGCCAGCAGCTGGGACAGGGGTTACGAGCAGTACGTC.

The chain couples TRBV11-2 to TRBJ2-1; D remains unclear. From germline, CDR1 is SGHAT and CDR2 FQNNGV. This CDR3 has 14 residues. V lost 1 base to trimming and J lost 6 bases, with 10 bases between them. The CDR3 nucleotides are TGTGCCAGCAGCTTAGGTCAAGCTCGCAATGAGCAGTTCTTC. This encodes CASSLGQARNEQFF. Together with reference TRBV11-2 and TRBJ2-1, the CDR3 gives the full variable domain: EAGVAQSPRYKIIEKRQSVAFWCNPISGHATLYWYQQILGQGPKLLIQFQNNGVVDDSQLPKDRFSAERLKGVDSTLKIQPAKLEDSAVYLCASSLGQARNEQFFGPGTRLTVL.

The rearrangement uses TRBV19 and TRBJ2-3, with D tentatively TRBD1 or TRBD2 (5 bases each). CDR1 and CDR2 from the germline V gene are LNHDA and SQIVND (reference sequence). CDR3 length equals 14 residues. Trimming removed 8 bases at V and 2 bases at J, with 14 bases between. The DNA for the CDR3 is TGTGCCAGTGAGGGGAAGGCTTACACAGATACGCAGTATTTT. This codes for CASEGKAYTDTQYF.